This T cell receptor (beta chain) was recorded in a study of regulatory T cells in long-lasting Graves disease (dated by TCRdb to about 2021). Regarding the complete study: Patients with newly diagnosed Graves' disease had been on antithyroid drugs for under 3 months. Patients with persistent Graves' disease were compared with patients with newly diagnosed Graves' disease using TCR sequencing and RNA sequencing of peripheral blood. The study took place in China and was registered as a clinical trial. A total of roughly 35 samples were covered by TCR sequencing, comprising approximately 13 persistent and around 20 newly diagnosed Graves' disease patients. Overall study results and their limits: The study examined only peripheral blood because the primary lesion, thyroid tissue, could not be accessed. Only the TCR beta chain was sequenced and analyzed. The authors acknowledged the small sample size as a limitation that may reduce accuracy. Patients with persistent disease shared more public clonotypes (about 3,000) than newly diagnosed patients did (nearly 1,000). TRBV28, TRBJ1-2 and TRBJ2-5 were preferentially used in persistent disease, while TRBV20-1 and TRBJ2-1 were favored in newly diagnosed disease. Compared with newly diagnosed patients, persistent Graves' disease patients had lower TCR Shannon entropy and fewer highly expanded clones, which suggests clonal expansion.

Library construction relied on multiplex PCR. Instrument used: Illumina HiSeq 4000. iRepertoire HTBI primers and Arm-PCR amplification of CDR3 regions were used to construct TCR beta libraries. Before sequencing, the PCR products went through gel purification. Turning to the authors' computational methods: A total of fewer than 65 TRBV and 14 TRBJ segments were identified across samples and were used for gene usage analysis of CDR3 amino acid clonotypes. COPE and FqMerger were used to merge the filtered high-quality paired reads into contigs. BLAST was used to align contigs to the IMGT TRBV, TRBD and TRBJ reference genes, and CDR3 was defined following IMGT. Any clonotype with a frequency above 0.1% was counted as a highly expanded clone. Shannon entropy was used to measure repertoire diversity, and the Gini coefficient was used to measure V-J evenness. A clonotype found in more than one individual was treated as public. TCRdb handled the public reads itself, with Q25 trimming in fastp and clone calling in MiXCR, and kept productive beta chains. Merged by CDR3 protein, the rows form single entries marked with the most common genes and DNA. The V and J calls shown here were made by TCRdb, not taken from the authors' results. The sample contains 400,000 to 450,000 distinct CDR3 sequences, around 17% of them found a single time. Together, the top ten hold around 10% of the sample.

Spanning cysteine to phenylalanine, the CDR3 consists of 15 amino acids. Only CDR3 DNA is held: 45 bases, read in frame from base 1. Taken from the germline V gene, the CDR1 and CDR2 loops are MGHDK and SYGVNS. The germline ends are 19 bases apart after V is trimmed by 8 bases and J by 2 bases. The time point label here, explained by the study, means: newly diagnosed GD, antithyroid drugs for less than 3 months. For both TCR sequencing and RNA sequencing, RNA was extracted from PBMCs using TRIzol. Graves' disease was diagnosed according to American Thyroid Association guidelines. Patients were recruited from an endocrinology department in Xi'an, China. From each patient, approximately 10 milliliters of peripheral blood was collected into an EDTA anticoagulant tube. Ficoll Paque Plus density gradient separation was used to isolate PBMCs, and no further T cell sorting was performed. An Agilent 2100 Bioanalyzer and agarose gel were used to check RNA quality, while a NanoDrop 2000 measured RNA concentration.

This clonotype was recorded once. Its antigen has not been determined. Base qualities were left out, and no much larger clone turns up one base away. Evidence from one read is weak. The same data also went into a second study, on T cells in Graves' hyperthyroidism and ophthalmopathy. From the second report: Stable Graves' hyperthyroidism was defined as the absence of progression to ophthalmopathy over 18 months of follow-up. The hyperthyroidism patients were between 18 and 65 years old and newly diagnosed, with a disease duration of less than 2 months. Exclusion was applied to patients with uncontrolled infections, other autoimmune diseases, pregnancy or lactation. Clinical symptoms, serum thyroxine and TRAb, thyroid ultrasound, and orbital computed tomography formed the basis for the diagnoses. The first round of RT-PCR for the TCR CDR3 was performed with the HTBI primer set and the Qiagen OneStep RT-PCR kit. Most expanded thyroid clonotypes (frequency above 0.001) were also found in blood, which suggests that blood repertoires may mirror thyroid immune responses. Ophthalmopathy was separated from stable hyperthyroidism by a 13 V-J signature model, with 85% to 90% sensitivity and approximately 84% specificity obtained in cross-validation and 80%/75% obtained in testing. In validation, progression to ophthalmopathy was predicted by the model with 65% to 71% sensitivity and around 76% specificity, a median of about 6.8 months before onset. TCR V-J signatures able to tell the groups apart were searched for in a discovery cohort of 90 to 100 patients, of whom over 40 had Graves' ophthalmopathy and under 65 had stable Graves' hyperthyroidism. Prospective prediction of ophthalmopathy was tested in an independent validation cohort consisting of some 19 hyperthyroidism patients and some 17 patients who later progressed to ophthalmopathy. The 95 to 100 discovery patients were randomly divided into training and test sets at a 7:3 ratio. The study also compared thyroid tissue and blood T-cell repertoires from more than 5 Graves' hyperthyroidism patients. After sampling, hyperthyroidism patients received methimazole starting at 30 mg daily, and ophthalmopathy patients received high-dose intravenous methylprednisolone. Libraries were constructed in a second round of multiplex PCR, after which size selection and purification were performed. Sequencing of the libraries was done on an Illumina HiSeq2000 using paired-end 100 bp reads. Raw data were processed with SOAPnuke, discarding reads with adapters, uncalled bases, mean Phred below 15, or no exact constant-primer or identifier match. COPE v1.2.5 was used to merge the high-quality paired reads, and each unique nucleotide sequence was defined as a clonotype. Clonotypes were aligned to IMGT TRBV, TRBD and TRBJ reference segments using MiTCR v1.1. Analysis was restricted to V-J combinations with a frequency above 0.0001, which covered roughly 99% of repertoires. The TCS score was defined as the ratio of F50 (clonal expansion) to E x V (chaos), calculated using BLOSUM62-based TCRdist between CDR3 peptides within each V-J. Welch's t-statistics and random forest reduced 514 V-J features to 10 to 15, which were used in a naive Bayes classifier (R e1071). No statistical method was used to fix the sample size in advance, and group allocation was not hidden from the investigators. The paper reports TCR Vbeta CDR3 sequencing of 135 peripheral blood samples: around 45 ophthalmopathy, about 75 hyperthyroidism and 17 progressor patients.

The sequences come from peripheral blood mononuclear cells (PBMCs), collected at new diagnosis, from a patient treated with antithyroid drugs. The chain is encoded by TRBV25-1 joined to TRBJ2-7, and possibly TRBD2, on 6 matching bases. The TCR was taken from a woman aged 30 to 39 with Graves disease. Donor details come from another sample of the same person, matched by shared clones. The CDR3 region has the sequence CASSKSGSGPYEQYF. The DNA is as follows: TGTGCCAGCTCCAAGTCGGGCAGCGGGCCCTACGAGCAGTACTTC.